This T cell receptor (beta chain) is from a study of Graves' ophthalmopathy and Graves' hyperthyroidism. Study-wide results and limits: Appearing in blood as well were most expanded thyroid clonotypes above 0.001 frequency. Distinction of ophthalmopathy from stable hyperthyroidism by a 13-signature model reached approximately 88% sensitivity and more than 65% specificity.

Amplification of the TCR beta CDR3 regions used RNA transcripts (as template). In the first round, RT-PCR was carried out with HTBI primers, and a multiplex PCR formed the second round. TCRdb called the multiplex PCR reads again in MiXCR, with one record for every CDR3 protein. The sample lists about 550,000 distinct CDR3 sequences, less than 40% occurring once. The length of the CDR3 is 14 residues. Germline V gives CDR1 SQVTM, CDR2 ANQGSEA. The J segment lost 2 bases and the V segment lost 8 bases, leaving 11 bases of the junction unmatched. Of note for this clonotype: Its antigen is not identified.

Patients were diagnosed from clinical symptoms, serum thyroxine, TRAb, thyroid ultrasound and orbital computed tomography. Sequenced: peripheral blood or thyroid tissue (not recorded which). This TCR came from an adult man with Graves' hyperthyroidism. The chain employs TRBV29-1 and TRBJ1-2; 7 bases are shared with TRBD1. CDR3: CSSPDREWNYGYTF. CDR3 nucleotide sequence: TGCAGCTCACCCGACAGGGAGTGGAACTATGGCTACACCTTC.